This paragraph reports one TCR beta chain. The target antigen is unknown. The CDR3 loop spans 13 amino acids. Germline values: CDR1 SGHVS, CDR2 FQNEAQ. V dropped 5 bases and J dropped 5 bases, with 12 bases sitting between them. The data were taken from a study of T cell responses to AZD1222 COVID-19 vaccine. Study-level findings and limits: Scientists sampled the repertoires only once the peak T cell response had passed. Spike-specific TCR depth and breadth grew after two AZD1222 doses. In a largely white British group with more females than males, clonal diversity was possibly underestimated.

The protocol was immunoSEQ multiplex PCR, while the TCRdb copy is restricted to in-frame clones and leaves out a portion. The table lists 100,000 or so clones, 85% to 90% of them singletons. This sequence was found in an adult in good health. This sample comprised peripheral blood, obtained on day 0 of AZD1222 vaccination. The chain carries TRBV7-8 and TRBJ2-5, with D unresolved. The CDR3 region is CASSPRARETQYF. The CDR3 bases are TGTGCCAGCAGCCCCCGTGCCCGGGAGACCCAGTACTTC. The entire variable domain, with the rest obtained from reference TRBV7-8 and TRBJ2-5, is as follows: GAGVSQSPRYKVAKRGQDVALRCDPISGHVSLFWYQQALGQGPEFLTYFQNEAQLDKSGLPSDRFFAERPEGSVSTLKIQRTQQEDSAVYLCASSPRARETQYFGPGTRLLVL.